The 13 T cell receptor beta chains presented below share a single source sample, sequenced in a study of blood T cell repertoires in COVID-19. The repertoire was sequenced with immunoSEQ multiplex PCR; TCRdb's copy has only in-frame clones and lacks some. The sample records some 74,000 clones, roughly 80% being singletons. The sample comprised peripheral blood. These receptors were collected from an elderly woman with active or convalescent COVID-19.

The V call is TRBV6-1, the J call TRBJ2-3, with D possibly TRBD2 on 5 matching bases. V shed 3 bases and J shed 8 bases, with 12 bases lying between them. CDR1 MNHNS and CDR2 SASEGT come from the germline V gene. The CDR3 spans 13 residues. CDR3 amino acids: CASSDPGRGTQYF. In DNA, the CDR3 is TGTGCCAGCAGTGACCCTGGACGGGGTACGCAGTATTTT.

The chain combines TRBV20-1 with TRBJ2-5; D possibly corresponds to TRBD1 (5 bases). Trimming cost V 3 bases and J 4 bases, with 9 bases left between them. CDR3 length: 12 residues. Germline CDR1 DFQATT, CDR2 SNEGSKA (reference sequence). CDR3 coding DNA: TGCAGTGCTAGTTGGGGCGGAGAGACCCAGTACTTC. Encoded protein: CSASWGGETQYF.

This clone appeared once. The chain has TRBV10-3 and TRBJ2-7, with D perhaps TRBD1 (5 bases). Germline V gene sequence: CDR1 ENHRY, CDR2 SYGVKD. The CDR3 length is 13 residues. Trimming pared 10 bases from V and 2 bases from J, leaving 15 bases between. CDR3 protein: CASGQGYTYEQYF. CDR3 nucleotides: TGTGCCAGTGGTCAGGGTTACACCTACGAGCAGTACTTC.

This clone was counted only a few times. The chain recombines TRBV9 with TRBJ2-7; 10 nucleotides agree with TRBD2. The CDR3 is 15 amino acids. From germline, CDR1 is SGDLS and CDR2 YYNGEE. J lost 3 bases, V lost 4 bases, and 7 bases had no gene match. The CDR3 reads CASSPTTSGYYEQYF. DNA of the CDR3: TGTGCCAGCAGCCCAACGACTAGCGGGTACTACGAGCAGTACTTC.

This clone was seen just once. The chain couples TRBV19 to TRBJ1-1; no definite D call. Germline loops: CDR1 LNHDA, CDR2 SQIVND (reference sequence). V lost 1 base, J lost 1 base, and 7 bases lay in between. This CDR3 has 14 residues. The CDR3 coding sequence is TGTGCCAGTAGTATAGTATACGGGAACACTGAAGCTTTCTTT. This gives the protein CASSIVYGNTEAFF.

This clone occurred a few times. This chain joins TRBV4-2 and TRBJ2-3, with 7 bases that match TRBD2. CDR3 length equals 15 residues. V gave up 1 base and J gave up 4 bases; unmatched junction bases: 5. From germline, CDR1 is LGHNA and CDR2 YNFKEQ. The CDR3 DNA sequence: TGTGCCAGCAGCCAAGGACTAGCTAGCGCAGATACGCAGTATTTT. Encoded protein: CASSQGLASADTQYF.

The chain carries TRBV18 and TRBJ1-2; 8 nucleotides agree with TRBD1. Germline V gives CDR1 KGHSH, CDR2 LQKENI. This CDR3 spans 14 amino acids. The J segment lost 8 bases and the V segment lost 3 bases, leaving 8 bases of the junction unmatched. CDR3 in amino acids: CASSPGQGQGGYTF. CDR3 DNA sequence: TGTGCCAGCTCACCCGGACAGGGCCAAGGCGGCTACACCTTC.

V usage is TRBV7-2 and J usage is TRBJ2-3; the match to TRBD2 covers 7 bases. This CDR3 is built from 17 residues. The trim removed 2 bases at V and 6 bases at J, leaving 14 bases unmatched. Looked up from germline, CDR1 is SGHTA and CDR2 is FQGNSA. CDR3 coding DNA: TGTGCCAGCAGCTTATACCCTTTCGGGGGGAACCTGGATACGCAGTATTTT. Amino acid sequence: CASSLYPFGGNLDTQYF. Together with reference TRBV7-2 and TRBJ2-3, the CDR3 gives the full variable domain: GAGVSQSPSNKVTEKGKDVELRCDPISGHTALYWYRQSLGQGLEFLIYFQGNSAPDKSGLPSDRFSAERTGGSVSTLTIQRTQQEDSAVYLCASSLYPFGGNLDTQYFGPGTRLTVL.

The chain couples TRBV4-3 to TRBJ1-2; 7 bases map to TRBD1. The CDR3 sequence is 15 residues long. With V trimmed by 0 bases and J by 4 bases, 5 bases remained unmatched. Germline V lookup: CDR1 LGHNA, CDR2 YSLEER. DNA of the CDR3: TGCGCCAGCAGCCAAGATGGGACAGACATCTATGGCTACACCTTC. Its translation is CASSQDGTDIYGYTF.

This clone was seen only once. Other DNA sequences in this sample translate to the same CDR3. The chain couples TRBV5-1 to TRBJ1-4, with D perhaps TRBD1 (5 bases). Germline V lookup: CDR1 SGHRS, CDR2 YFSETQ. Trimming removed 0 bases at V and 4 bases at J, with 7 bases between. This CDR3 region has 14 residues. The CDR3 loop reads CASSLGQGNEKLFF. DNA for the CDR3: TGCGCCAGCAGCTTGGGGCAGGGTAATGAAAAACTGTTTTTT.

The chain employs TRBV6-4 and TRBJ1-4; D not resolved. Trimming removed 3 bases at V and 8 bases at J, with 10 bases between. Germline-derived CDR1 and CDR2 are MRHNA and SNTAGT. This CDR3 region has 13 residues. CDR3 coding DNA: TGTGCCAGCAGTGAAAGCGAGAGAGAAAAACTGTTTTTT. Protein sequence: CASSESEREKLFF.

V and J are TRBV2 and TRBJ1-2; 9 bases match TRBD1. The junction had 16 bases not matched to a gene; V was cut back by 7 bases and J by 1 base. The CDR3 is 18 residues long. Germline lookup yields CDR1 SNHLY and CDR2 FYNNEI. CDR3 sequence (DNA): TGTGCCAGCACTTGGGGGGGGACAGGGCCCTCGGTTAACTATGGCTACACCTTC. Amino acid sequence: CASTWGGTGPSVNYGYTF. The full variable domain, rest sourced from reference TRBV2 and TRBJ1-2, is EPEVTQTPSHQVTQMGQEVILRCVPISNHLYFYWYRQILGQKVEFLVSFYNNEISEKSEIFDDQFSVERPDGSNFTLKIRSTKLEDSAMYFCASTWGGTGPSVNYGYTFGSGTRLTVV.

The count of this clone is one. The chain has TRBV11-2 and TRBJ2-2, with 8 nucleotides matching TRBD1. CDR1 and CDR2 from the germline V gene are SGHAT and FQNNGV. CDR3 length equals 15 residues. The ends lost 8 bases at V and 3 bases at J; junction bases unmatched: 8. The CDR3 reads CASRGRGQDTGELFF. The CDR3 nucleotides read TGTGCCAGCCGGGGCAGGGGGCAGGACACCGGGGAGCTGTTTTTT.